This TCR beta chain was captured in a study of Ad26.COV2.S vaccination and SARS-CoV-2 variants. Study at large: Intramuscular Ad26.COV2.S at 5x10^10 or 1x10^11 viral particles.

From germline, CDR1 is MGHRA and CDR2 YSYEKL. V was pared by 9 bases and J by 0 bases, with 3 bases of the junction left unmatched. CDR3 length: 15 amino acids. Noted treatment: about 20 received Ad26.COV2.S at low or high dose, single or two shots; 5 received placebo; per-sample allocation not given. Sampling was performed 63 days after the first vaccine or placebo injection. Donation came from an adult in Boston who was aged 18-55 years. Spike of the Wuhan-strain SARS-CoV-2 was expressed by an Ad26 vector, which formed the vaccine. Generated by immunoSEQ multiplex PCR, the TCRdb table keeps only in-frame clones and is missing some. The sample yields approximately 400,000 clones, roughly 84% seen once.

This clonotype was obtained from a person aged 18-65 years who received the Ad26.COV2.S COVID-19 vaccine or a placebo. This material consisted of peripheral blood, taken in a trial of Ad26.COV2.S vaccine versus placebo. V is TRBV4-1 and J is TRBJ2-4; 12 bases align to TRBD2. The CDR3 loop reads CASSSGGGAKNIQYF. CDR3 sequence (DNA): TGCGCCAGTTCTAGCGGGGGGGGAGCCAAAAACATTCAGTACTTC.